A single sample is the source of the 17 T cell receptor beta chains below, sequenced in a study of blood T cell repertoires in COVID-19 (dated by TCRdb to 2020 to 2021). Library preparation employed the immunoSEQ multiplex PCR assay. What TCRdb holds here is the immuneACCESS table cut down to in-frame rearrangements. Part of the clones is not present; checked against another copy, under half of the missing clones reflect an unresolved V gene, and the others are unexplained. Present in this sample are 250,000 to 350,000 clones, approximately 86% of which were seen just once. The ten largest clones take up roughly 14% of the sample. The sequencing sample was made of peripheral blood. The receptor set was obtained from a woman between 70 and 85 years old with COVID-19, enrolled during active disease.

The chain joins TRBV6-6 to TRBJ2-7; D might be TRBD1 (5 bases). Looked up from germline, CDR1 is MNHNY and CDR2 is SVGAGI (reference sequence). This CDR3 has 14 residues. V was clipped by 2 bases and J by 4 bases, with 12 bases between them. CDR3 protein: CASSYGAGLYEQYF. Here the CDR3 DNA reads TGTGCCAGCAGTTACGGCGCAGGGCTGTACGAGCAGTACTTC.

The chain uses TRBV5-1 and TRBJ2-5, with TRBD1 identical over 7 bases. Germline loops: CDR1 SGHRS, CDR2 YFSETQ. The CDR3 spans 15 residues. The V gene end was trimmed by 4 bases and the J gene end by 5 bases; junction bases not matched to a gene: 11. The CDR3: CASSPLTGLGETQYF. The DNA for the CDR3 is TGCGCCAGCAGCCCCCTGACAGGGCTGGGGGAGACCCAGTACTTC.

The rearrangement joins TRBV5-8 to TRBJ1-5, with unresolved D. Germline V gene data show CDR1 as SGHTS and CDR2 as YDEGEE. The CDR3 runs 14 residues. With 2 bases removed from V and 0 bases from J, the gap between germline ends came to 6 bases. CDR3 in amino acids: CASSLAGSNQPQHF. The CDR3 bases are TGTGCCAGCAGCTTAGCGGGTAGCAATCAGCCCCAGCATTTT.

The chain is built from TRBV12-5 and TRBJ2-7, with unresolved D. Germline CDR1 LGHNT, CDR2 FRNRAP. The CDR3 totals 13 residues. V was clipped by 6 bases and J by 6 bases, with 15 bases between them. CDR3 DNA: TGTGCTAGTGGGGCGAGACACCCCTCCGAGCAGTACTTC. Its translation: CASGARHPSEQYF. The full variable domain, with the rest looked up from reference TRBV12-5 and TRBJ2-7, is DARVTQTPRHKVTEMGQEVTMRCQPILGHNTVFWYRQTMMQGLELLAYFRNRAPLDDSGMPKDRFSAEMPDATLATLKIQPSEPRDSAVYFCASGARHPSEQYFGPGTRLTVT.

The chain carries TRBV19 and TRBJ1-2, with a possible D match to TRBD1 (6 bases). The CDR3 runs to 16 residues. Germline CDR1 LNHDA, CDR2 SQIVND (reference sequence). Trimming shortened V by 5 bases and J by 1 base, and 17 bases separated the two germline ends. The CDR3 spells CASSVRTEKINYGYTF. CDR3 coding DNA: TGTGCCAGTAGTGTCAGGACAGAGAAAATTAACTATGGCTACACCTTC.

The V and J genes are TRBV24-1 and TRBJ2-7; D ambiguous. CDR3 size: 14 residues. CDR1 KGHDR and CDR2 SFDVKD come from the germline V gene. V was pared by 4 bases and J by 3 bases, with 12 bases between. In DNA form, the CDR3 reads TGTGCCACCAGTGACACCGAGACAAGCTACGAGCAGTACTTC. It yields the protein CATSDTETSYEQYF.

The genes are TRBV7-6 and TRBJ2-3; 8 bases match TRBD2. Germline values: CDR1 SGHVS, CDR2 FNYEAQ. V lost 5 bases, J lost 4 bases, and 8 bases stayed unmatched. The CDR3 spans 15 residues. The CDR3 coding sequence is TGTGCCAGCAGCACACTCGGGGGGGGATCAGATACGCAGTATTTT. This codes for CASSTLGGGSDTQYF. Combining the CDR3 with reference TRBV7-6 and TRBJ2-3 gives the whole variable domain GAGVSQSPRYKVTKRGQDVALRCDPISGHVSLYWYRQALGQGPEFLTYFNYEAQQDKSGLPNDRFSAERPEGSISTLTIQRTEQRDSAMYRCASSTLGGGSDTQYFGPGTRLTVL.

This CDR3 reads CASSPRLGLYF. CDR3 sequence (DNA): TGTGCCAGCTCCCCCCGGTTGGGCCTGTACTTC. The chain joins TRBV12-3 or TRBV12-4 to TRBJ2-7; D not certain. The CDR3 runs to 11 residues. V shed 8 bases and J shed 12 bases, with 17 bases lying between them.

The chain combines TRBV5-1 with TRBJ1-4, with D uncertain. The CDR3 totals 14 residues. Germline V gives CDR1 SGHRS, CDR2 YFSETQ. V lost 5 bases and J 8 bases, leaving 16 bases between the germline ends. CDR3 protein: CASRPDLGLEKLFF. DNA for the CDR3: TGCGCCAGCAGACCGGACTTAGGCCTGGAAAAACTGTTTTTT.

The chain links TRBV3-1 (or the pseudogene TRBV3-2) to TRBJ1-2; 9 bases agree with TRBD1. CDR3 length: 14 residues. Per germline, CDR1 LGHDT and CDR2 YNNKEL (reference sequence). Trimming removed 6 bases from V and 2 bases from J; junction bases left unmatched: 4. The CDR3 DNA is TGTGCCAGCAGGCAACAGGGGGCCAACTATGGCTACACCTTC. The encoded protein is CASRQQGANYGYTF.

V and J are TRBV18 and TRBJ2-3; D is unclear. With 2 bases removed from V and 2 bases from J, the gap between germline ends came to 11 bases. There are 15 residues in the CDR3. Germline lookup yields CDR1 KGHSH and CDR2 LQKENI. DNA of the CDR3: TGTGCCAGCTCACCAGAGGTGCCAAACACAGATACGCAGTATTTT. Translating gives CASSPEVPNTDTQYF.

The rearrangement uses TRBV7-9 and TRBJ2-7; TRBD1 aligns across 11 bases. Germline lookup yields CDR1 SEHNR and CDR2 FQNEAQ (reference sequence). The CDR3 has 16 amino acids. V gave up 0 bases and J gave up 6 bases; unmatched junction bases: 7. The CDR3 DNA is TGTGCCAGCAGCTTAGCCTCTGGACAGGGGGCGGGCGAGCAGTACTTC. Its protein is CASSLASGQGAGEQYF.

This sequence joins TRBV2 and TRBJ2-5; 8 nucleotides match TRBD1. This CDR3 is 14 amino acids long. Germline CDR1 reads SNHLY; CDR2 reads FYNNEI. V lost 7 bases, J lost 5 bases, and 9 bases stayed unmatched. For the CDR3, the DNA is TGTGCCAGCACCAAGACAGGGGTTATGGAGACCCAGTACTTC. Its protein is CASTKTGVMETQYF.

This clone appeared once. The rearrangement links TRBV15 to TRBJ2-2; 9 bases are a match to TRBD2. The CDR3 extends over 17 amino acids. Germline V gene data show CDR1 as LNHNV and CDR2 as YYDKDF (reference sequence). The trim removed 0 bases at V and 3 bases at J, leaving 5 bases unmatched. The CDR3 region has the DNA TGTGCCACCAGCAGAGACGAGACTAGCGGATACACCGGGGAGCTGTTTTTT. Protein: CATSRDETSGYTGELFF.

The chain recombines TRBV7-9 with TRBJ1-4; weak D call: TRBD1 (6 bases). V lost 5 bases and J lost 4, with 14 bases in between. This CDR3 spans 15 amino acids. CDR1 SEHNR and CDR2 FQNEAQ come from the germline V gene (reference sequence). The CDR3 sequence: CASSPGQNNNEKLFF. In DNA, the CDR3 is TGTGCCAGCAGCCCTGGACAGAACAATAATGAAAAACTGTTTTTT.

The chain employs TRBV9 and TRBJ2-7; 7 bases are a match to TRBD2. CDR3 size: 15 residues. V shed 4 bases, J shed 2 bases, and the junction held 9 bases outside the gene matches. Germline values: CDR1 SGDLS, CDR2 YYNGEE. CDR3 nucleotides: TGTGCCAGCAGCCCTTCGGGACTACTCACCTACGAGCAGTACTTC. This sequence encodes CASSPSGLLTYEQYF.

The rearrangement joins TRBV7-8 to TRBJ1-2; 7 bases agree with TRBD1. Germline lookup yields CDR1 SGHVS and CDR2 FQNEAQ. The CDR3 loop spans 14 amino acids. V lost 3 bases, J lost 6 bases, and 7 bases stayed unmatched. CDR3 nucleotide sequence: TGTGCCAGCAGCTTCACAGGGGTGGGGAATGGCTACACCTTC. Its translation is CASSFTGVGNGYTF. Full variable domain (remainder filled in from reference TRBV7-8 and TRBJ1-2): GAGVSQSPRYKVAKRGQDVALRCDPISGHVSLFWYQQALGQGPEFLTYFQNEAQLDKSGLPSDRFFAERPEGSVSTLKIQRTQQEDSAVYLCASSFTGVGNGYTFGSGTRLTVV.